Listed below are T cell receptor beta chains from one sample, sequenced in a study of cytomegalovirus exposure and HLA in healthy donors. The protocol was immunoSEQ multiplex PCR, while the TCRdb copy is restricted to in-frame clones and leaves out a portion. The table records around 200,000 clones, 75% to 90% of them present only once. The sequencing input was PBMCs. These receptors all come from a man aged 45-65 years in good health and CMV-seronegative. The CDR3 runs from the conserved cysteine through the conserved F or W. A D gene is named only where the DNA matches it firmly. Some rows mark clone size as missing; the rest say once, few, many or name a class of expanded clone.

clone_size: .
j_call: TRBJ1-6
d_call: TRBD1
v_call: TRBV30
cdr3_aa: CAWKGTGVVYNSPLHF
cdr3_nt: TGTGCCTGGAAGGGGACAGGGGTAGTGTATAATTCACCCCTCCACTTT

clone_size: .
j_call: TRBJ2-5
d_call: .
v_call: TRBV11-2
cdr3_aa: CASSPNWGRETQYF
cdr3_nt: TGTGCCAGCAGCCCTAATTGGGGCAGGGAGACCCAGTACTTC

clone_size: .
j_call: TRBJ1-1
d_call: TRBD1
v_call: TRBV25-1
cdr3_aa: CASSDYETGGRAEAFF
cdr3_nt: TGTGCCAGCAGTGATTATGAGACAGGGGGCCGAGCTGAAGCTTTCTTT

clone_size: .
j_call: TRBJ2-1
d_call: TRBD2
v_call: TRBV5-1
cdr3_aa: CASSHRTSGTYNEQFF
cdr3_nt: TGCGCCAGCAGCCACAGGACTAGCGGGACTTACAATGAGCAGTTCTTC

clone_size: .
j_call: TRBJ2-7
d_call: .
v_call: TRBV5-4
cdr3_aa: CASSRSGGGEQYF
cdr3_nt: TGTGCCAGCAGCCGAAGCGGAGGAGGGGAGCAGTACTTC

clone_size: few
j_call: TRBJ1-2
d_call: TRBD1
v_call: TRBV7-9
cdr3_aa: CASSSPGQGARYGYTF
cdr3_nt: TGTGCCAGCAGCTCCCCCGGACAGGGGGCGCGCTATGGCTACACCTTC

clone_size: .
j_call: TRBJ2-1
d_call: TRBD1
v_call: TRBV7-2
cdr3_aa: CASSESGGGEFF
cdr3_nt: TGTGCCAGCAGCGAATCAGGGGGTGGGGAGTTCTTC

clone_size: .
j_call: TRBJ1-1
d_call: .
v_call: TRBV29-1
cdr3_aa: CSVGPGEVGNTEAFF
cdr3_nt: TGCAGCGTCGGCCCGGGGGAAGTTGGGAACACTGAAGCTTTCTTT

clone_size: .
j_call: TRBJ2-1
d_call: .
v_call: TRBV2
cdr3_aa: CASSEQGGSYNEQFF
cdr3_nt: TGTGCCAGCAGTGAACAGGGGGGTTCCTACAATGAGCAGTTCTTC

clone_size: .
j_call: TRBJ2-5
d_call: TRBD2
v_call: TRBV5-1
cdr3_aa: CASSSPLAGASGETQYF
cdr3_nt: TGCGCCAGCAGCTCCCCTTTAGCGGGGGCCTCGGGGGAGACCCAGTACTTC

clone_size: once
j_call: TRBJ1-2
d_call: .
v_call: TRBV5-1
cdr3_aa: CASSSRAGYGYTF
cdr3_nt: TGCGCCAGCAGCTCCAGGGCCGGCTATGGCTACACCTTC

clone_size: .
j_call: TRBJ1-4
d_call: TRBD1
v_call: TRBV19
cdr3_aa: CASSDRGRGEKLFF
cdr3_nt: TGTGCCAGTAGTGACAGGGGGCGAGGCGAAAAACTGTTTTTT

clone_size: .
j_call: TRBJ2-7
d_call: TRBD1
v_call: TRBV4-1
cdr3_aa: CASSQVPWQGAYEQYF
cdr3_nt: TGCGCCAGCAGCCAAGTTCCGTGGCAGGGGGCCTACGAGCAGTACTTC

clone_size: .
j_call: TRBJ1-3
d_call: .
v_call: TRBV7-8
cdr3_aa: CASSPRSYSGNTIYF
cdr3_nt: TGTGCCAGCAGCCCCCGCAGTTACTCTGGAAACACCATATATTTT

clone_size: .
j_call: TRBJ2-3
d_call: .
v_call: TRBV6-5
cdr3_aa: CASRRTSTDTQYF
cdr3_nt: TGTGCCAGCAGGCGGACTAGCACAGATACGCAGTATTTT

clone_size: .
j_call: TRBJ1-2
d_call: .
v_call: TRBV6-1
cdr3_aa: CASSETRGAGGYTF
cdr3_nt: TGTGCCAGCAGTGAAACTCGGGGGGCGGGTGGCTACACCTTC

clone_size: .
j_call: TRBJ1-2
d_call: TRBD1
v_call: TRBV27
cdr3_aa: CASSSLGYTGGSGYTF
cdr3_nt: TGTGCCAGCAGTTCCCTCGGTTACACAGGGGGCAGTGGCTACACCTTC